This T cell receptor (beta chain) was recorded in a study of radiation and T cells in renal cell carcinoma. Study conclusions and caveats: Baseline intratumoral clonotype presence is unknown without pretreatment biopsies. Top tumor clonotypes rose in blood 2 weeks post-radiation, then contracted.

TCRdb's copy holds only in-frame clones and misses some; the assay was immunoSEQ multiplex PCR. The sample lists about 150,000 clones, about 88% occurring once. Germline CDR1 reads GTSNPN; CDR2 reads SVGIG (reference sequence). The CDR3 is made up of 15 amino acids. The V end was cut by 0 bases, the J end by 0 bases, with 10 bases between. Notes on this clone: Its antigen is as yet unknown. The sample contains more than one DNA sequence encoding this CDR3.

Indicated time point: baseline pretreatment blood. Treatment indicated: 15 Gy SBRT to primary tumor, nephrectomy 4 weeks later. Serial blood draws occurred at baseline and 2 and 4 weeks post-SBRT. The tumor was a clear cell renal cell carcinoma. Sequencing was performed on blood, taken from a patient whose treatment included radiotherapy and nephrectomy. The rearrangement links TRBV30 to TRBJ2-3; TRBD2 might be the D (5 bases). The TCR comes from a woman in her sixties or seventies with renal cell carcinoma. CDR3 sequence (DNA): TGTGCCTGGAGTGTAGGGTCGGGGAGCACAGATACGCAGTATTTT. It encodes CAWSVGSGSTDTQYF.